The clone carrying this T cell receptor beta chain has ten or more counts. No antigen is known for it. The entry originates in a study of CD8 T cells in ankylosing spondylitis. Whole-study findings and limits: Certain motif variants had earlier appeared in reactive arthritis synovial fluid and blood. Reported data indicate significant enrichment of disease-linked clones within matched ankylosing spondylitis synovial fluid. One TCR beta motif, made up of roughly eight highly homologous variants, appeared characteristic of ankylosing spondylitis blood. Disease-linked clones bore a CD8+ phenotype and were relatively rare in peripheral blood.

Scientists made TCR beta libraries using quantitative 5'-RACE with molecular barcodes. TCRdb ran MiXCR on the 5' RACE reads and lists one entry per CDR3 protein. The sample records fewer than 450,000 distinct CDR3 sequences, roughly 15% being singletons. Trimming took off 4 bases at V and 0 bases at J, with 15 bases between the two ends. The V gene's germline CDR1 is SQVTM and CDR2 ANQGSEA. There are 15 residues in the CDR3. The source is a male donor with ankylosing spondylitis. The gene calls are TRBV29-1 and TRBJ1-1; tentative D call: TRBD1 (6 bases). What was sequenced was blood, either unsorted or a sorted T cell fraction (not recorded which). The CDR3 sequence is CSVGQAPIMNTEAFF. CDR3 bases: TGCAGCGTTGGACAGGCACCTATCATGAACACTGAAGCTTTCTTT.